These 10 T cell receptor beta chains were all obtained from the same sample, sequenced in a study of cytomegalovirus exposure and HLA in healthy donors. Both 60 Vbeta primers and 13 Jbeta primers went into the PCR. This table comes from immunoSEQ multiplex PCR, and its TCRdb copy is limited to in-frame clones, with some not included. The table lists approximately 110,000 clones, under 80% of them singletons. Sequencing was performed on PBMCs. Receptors were obtained from a woman between 50 and 59 years old in good health and CMV-seropositive.

Notes on this clone: Other nucleotide sequences from this sample produce the same CDR3. The V and J genes are TRBV27 and TRBJ2-3; tentative D call: TRBD2 (6 bases). The V end was cut by 5 bases, the J end by 6 bases, with 18 bases between. Germline V gene lookup returns CDR1 MNHEY and CDR2 SMNVEV (reference sequence). This CDR3 region has 15 residues. The CDR3, as DNA: TGTGCCAGCAGTCGCCGGGGAGGAGGTCCGGATACGCAGTATTTT. It translates to CASSRRGGGPDTQYF.

This clone was found once. J is TRBJ2-2 and V is TRBV27; 9 bases are a match to TRBD1. Germline lookup yields CDR1 MNHEY and CDR2 SMNVEV (reference sequence). With V trimmed by 8 bases and J by 6 bases, 10 bases remained unmatched. The CDR3 has 15 amino acids. CDR3 in amino acids: CASRRGQGIAGELFF. The CDR3 DNA reads TGTGCCAGCCGACGGGGACAGGGTATTGCCGGGGAGCTGTTTTTT.

The chain has TRBV27 and TRBJ2-3, with TRBD2 matching 7 bases. This CDR3 has 14 amino acids. CDR1 MNHEY and CDR2 SMNVEV come from the germline V gene (reference sequence). J gave up 1 base and V 2 bases, and 0 bases lay outside the gene matches. The CDR3 DNA reads as TGTGCCAGCAGTTTAGCGGGGGGCACAGATACGCAGTATTTT. Residues: CASSLAGGTDTQYF.

The CDR3 bases are TGTGCCAGCAGCCCAGACAGGGAGCGGGTTACTGAAGCTTTCTTT. It specifies CASSPDRERVTEAFF. The J gene is TRBJ1-1, the V gene TRBV7-2, with 7 bases matching TRBD1. Germline V lookup: CDR1 SGHTA, CDR2 FQGNSA. There are 15 residues in the CDR3. The V segment lost 5 bases and the J segment 5 bases; nucleotides outside the gene matches: 11.

The rearrangement links TRBV29-1 to TRBJ2-5, with D tentatively TRBD1 (6 bases). Trimming pared 3 bases from V and 1 base from J, leaving 12 bases between. Germline assignment: CDR1 SQVTM and CDR2 ANQGSEA. This CDR3 is built from 14 residues. The CDR3, as DNA: TGCAGCGTTGAGTGGACAGTATCCCAAGAGACCCAGTACTTC. Translated: CSVEWTVSQETQYF.

This clone appeared once. The junction and the germline gene differ at one end; a read error may be behind it. The CDR3 reads CSSSLVGGLNTEAFF. CDR3 nucleotide sequence: TGTTCCAGCAGCTTAGTAGGAGGCCTGAACACTGAAGCTTTCTTT. This chain uses TRBV7-9 with TRBJ1-1; D is unresolved. This CDR3 region has 15 residues. Germline values: CDR1 SEHNR, CDR2 FQNEAQ (reference sequence).

Of note for this clone: The junction departs from the called germline gene at one end, perhaps through a read error. This sequence joins TRBV7-8 and TRBJ2-6, with a possible D match to TRBD1 (5 bases). In germline, CDR1 is SGHVS, CDR2 FQNEAQ. This CDR3 is built from 16 residues. CDR3 sequence reads: CASSSASGAGANGLTF. The CDR3 DNA reads TGTGCCAGCAGCTCCGCCTCTGGAGCTGGGGCCAACGGCCTGACTTTC.

The chain joins TRBV10-3 to TRBJ1-2; D gene uncertain. This CDR3 is built from 15 residues. Trimming shortened V by 0 bases and J by 5 bases, and 13 bases separated the two germline ends. Per germline, CDR1 ENHRY and CDR2 SYGVKD. CDR3 region: CAISESMGRVYGYTF. The CDR3 DNA is TGTGCCATCAGTGAGTCGATGGGGAGAGTGTATGGCTACACCTTC.

The J gene is TRBJ2-1, the V gene TRBV6-1; possible D gene TRBD2, 5 bases. Trimming shortened V by 3 bases and J by 0 bases, and 12 bases separated the two germline ends. The CDR3 is 16 amino acids. The germline CDR1 and CDR2 sequences are MNHNS and SASEGT. The CDR3 sequence is CASSDSSRRSYNEQFF. CDR3 DNA: TGTGCCAGCAGTGATTCTAGCCGGCGCTCCTACAATGAGCAGTTCTTC.

The rearrangement joins TRBV9 to TRBJ2-5; a possible D gene is TRBD1 (5 bases). Germline V gene data show CDR1 as SGDLS and CDR2 as YYNGEE. This CDR3 is 16 amino acids long. V was pared by 0 bases and J by 4 bases, with 16 bases between. CDR3 sequence (DNA): TGTGCCAGCAGCGTAGGCCCAGGGCAGGGTATAGAGACCCAGTACTTC. It yields the protein CASSVGPGQGIETQYF.